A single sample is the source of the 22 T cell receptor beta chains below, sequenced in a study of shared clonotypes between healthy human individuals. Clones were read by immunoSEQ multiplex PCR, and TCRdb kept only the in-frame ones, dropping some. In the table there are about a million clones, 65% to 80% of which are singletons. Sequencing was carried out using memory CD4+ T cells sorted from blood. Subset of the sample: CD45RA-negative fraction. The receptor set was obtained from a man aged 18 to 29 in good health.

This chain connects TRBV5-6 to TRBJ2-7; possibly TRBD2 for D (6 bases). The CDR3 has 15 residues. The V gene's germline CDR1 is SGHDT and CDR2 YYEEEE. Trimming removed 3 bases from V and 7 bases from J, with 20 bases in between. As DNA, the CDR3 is TGTGCCAGCAGCTCTACCGGGACTGCTTCTCTGGAGCAGTACTTC. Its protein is CASSSTGTASLEQYF.

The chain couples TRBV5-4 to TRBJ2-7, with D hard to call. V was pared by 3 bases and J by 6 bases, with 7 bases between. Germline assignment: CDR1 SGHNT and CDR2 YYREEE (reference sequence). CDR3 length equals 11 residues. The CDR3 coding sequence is TGTGCCAGCAGCTCCAACATCGAGCAGTACTTC. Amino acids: CASSSNIEQYF.

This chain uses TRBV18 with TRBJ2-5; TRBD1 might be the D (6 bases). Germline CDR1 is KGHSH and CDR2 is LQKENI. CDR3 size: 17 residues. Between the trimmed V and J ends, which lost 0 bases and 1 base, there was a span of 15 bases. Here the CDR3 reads CASSPPGGSDSQETQYF. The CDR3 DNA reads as TGTGCCAGCTCACCACCGGGCGGATCGGACAGCCAAGAGACCCAGTACTTC.

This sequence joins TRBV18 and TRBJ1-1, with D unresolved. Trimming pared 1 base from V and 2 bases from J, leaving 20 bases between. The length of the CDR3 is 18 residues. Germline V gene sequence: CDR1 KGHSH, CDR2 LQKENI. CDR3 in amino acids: CASSPRVQARELNTEAFF. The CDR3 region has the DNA TGTGCCAGCTCACCACGGGTCCAAGCCAGAGAACTTAACACTGAAGCTTTCTTT.

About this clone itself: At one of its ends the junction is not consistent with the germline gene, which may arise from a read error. The CDR3 nucleotides are TGTGCCAGCAGCCTAGCTCGGACAGGGAACACCGGGGAGCTGTTTTTT. The encoded protein is CASSLARTGNTGELFF. V and J are TRBV7-2 and TRBJ2-2, with 7 positions matching TRBD1. CDR3 length: 16 residues. Looked up from germline, CDR1 is SGHTA and CDR2 is FQGNSA.

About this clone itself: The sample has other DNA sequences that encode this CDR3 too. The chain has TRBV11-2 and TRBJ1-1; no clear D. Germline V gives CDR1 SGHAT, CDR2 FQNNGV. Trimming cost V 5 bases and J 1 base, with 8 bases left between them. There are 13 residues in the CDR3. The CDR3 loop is CASSLRRNTEAFF. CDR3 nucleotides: TGTGCCAGCAGCCTCCGACGGAACACTGAAGCTTTCTTT.

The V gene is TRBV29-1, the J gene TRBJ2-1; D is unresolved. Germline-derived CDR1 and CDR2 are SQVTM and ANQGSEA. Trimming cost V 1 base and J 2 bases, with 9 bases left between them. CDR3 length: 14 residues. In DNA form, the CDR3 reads TGCAGCGTTGAAGGGCAGAGTACCTACAATGAGCAGTTCTTC. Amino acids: CSVEGQSTYNEQFF.

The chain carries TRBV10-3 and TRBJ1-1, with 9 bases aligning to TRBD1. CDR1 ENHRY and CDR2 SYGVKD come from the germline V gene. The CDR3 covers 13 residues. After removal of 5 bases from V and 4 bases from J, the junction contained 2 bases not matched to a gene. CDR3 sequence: CAISTGGLTEAFF. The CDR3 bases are TGTGCCATCAGTACAGGGGGCCTCACTGAAGCTTTCTTT.

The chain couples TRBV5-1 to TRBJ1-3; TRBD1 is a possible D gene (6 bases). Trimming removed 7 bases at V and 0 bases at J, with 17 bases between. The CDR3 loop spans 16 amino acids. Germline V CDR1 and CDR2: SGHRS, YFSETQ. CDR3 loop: CASAIQGGGSGNTIYF. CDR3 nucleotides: TGCGCCAGCGCAATACAGGGAGGGGGCTCTGGAAACACCATATATTTT. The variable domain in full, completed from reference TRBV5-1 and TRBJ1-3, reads KAGVTQTPRYLIKTRGQQVTLSCSPISGHRSVSWYQQTPGQGLQFLFEYFSETQRNKGNFPGRFSGRQFSNSRSEMNVSTLELGDSALYLCASAIQGGGSGNTIYFGEGSWLTVV.

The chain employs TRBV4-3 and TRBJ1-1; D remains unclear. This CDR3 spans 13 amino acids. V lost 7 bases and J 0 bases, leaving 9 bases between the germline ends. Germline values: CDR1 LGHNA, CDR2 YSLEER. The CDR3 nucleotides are TGCGCCAGCACCCTTAGTTTGAACACTGAAGCTTTCTTT. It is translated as CASTLSLNTEAFF.

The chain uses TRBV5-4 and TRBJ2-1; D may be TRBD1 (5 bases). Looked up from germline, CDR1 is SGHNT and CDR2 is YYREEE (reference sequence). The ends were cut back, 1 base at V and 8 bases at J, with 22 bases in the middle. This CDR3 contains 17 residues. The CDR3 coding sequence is TGTGCCAGCAGCTTGTTTAGTGGGGCCAGTGGCAGGGATGAGCAGTTCTTC. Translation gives CASSLFSGASGRDEQFF.

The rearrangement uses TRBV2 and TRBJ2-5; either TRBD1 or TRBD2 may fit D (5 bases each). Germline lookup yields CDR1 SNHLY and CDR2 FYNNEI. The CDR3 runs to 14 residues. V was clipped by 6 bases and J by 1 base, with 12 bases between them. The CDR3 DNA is TGTGCCAGCAGGGGGACGCTTGGCCAAGAGACCCAGTACTTC. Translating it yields CASRGTLGQETQYF.

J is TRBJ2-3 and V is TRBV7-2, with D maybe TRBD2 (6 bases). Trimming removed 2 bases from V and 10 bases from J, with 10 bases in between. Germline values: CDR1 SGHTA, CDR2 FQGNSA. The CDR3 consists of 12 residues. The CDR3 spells CASSLTGVAQYF. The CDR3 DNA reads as TGTGCCAGCAGCTTAACGGGGGTGGCGCAGTATTTT.

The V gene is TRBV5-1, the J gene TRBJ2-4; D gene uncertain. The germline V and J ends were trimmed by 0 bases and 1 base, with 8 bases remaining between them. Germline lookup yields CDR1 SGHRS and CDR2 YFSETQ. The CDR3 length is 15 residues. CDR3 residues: CASSLGTPAKNIQYF. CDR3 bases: TGCGCCAGCAGCTTGGGGACCCCGGCCAAAAACATTCAGTACTTC.

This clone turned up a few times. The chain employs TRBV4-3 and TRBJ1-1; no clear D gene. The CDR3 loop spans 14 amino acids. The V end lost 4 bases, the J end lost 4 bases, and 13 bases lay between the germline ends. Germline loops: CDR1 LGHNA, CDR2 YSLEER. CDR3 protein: CASSLAGGSTEAFF. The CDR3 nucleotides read TGCGCCAGCAGCCTGGCAGGTGGGAGCACTGAAGCTTTCTTT.

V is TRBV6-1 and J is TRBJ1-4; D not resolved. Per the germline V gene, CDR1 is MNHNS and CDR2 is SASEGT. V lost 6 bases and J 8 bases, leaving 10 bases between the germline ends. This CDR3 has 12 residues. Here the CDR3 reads CASRGMGEKLFF. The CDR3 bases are TGTGCCAGCAGGGGGATGGGGGAAAAACTGTTTTTT.

The CDR3, as DNA: TGTGCCAGCAGTTACTATCGTGGTCCCCCCTACGAGCAGTACTTC. This translates into CASSYYRGPPYEQYF. The genes are TRBV6-5 and TRBJ2-7; D is undetermined. Germline CDR1 MNHEY, CDR2 SVGAGI. V was shortened by 1 base and J by 2 bases, with 12 bases between the two germline ends. The CDR3 sequence is 15 residues long.

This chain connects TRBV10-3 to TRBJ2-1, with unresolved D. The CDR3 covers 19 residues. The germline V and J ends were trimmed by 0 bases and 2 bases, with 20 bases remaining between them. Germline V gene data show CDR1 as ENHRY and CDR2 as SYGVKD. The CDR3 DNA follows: TGTGCCATCAGTGAGTCGGTCTTGGGATCAGATTTGACCTACAATGAGCAGTTCTTC. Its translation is CAISESVLGSDLTYNEQFF.

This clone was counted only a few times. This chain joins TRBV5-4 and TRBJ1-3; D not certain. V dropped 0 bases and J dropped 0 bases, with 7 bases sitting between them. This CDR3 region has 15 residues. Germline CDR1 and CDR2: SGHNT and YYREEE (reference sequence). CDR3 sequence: CASSLGPDSGNTIYF. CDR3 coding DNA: TGTGCCAGCAGCTTGGGTCCGGACTCTGGAAACACCATATATTTT.

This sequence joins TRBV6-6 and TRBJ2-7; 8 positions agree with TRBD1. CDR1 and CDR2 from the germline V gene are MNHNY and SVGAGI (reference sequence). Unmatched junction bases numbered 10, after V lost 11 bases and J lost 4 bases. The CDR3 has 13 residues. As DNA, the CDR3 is TGTGCCGTCACTGACAGGGGTTCGTACGAGCAGTACTTC. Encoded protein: CAVTDRGSYEQYF.

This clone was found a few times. The CDR3 protein is CASSESVTGGQPQHF. In nucleotides, the CDR3 is TGTGCCAGCTCCGAAAGCGTGACAGGGGGTCAGCCCCAGCATTTT. The rearrangement links TRBV18 to TRBJ1-5; 9 positions agree with TRBD1. This CDR3 region has 15 residues. After removal of 6 bases from V and 6 bases from J, the junction contained 9 bases not matched to a gene. Germline CDR1 reads KGHSH; CDR2 reads LQKENI. The whole variable domain, remainder taken from reference TRBV18 and TRBJ1-5, is NAGVMQNPRHLVRRRGQEARLRCSPMKGHSHVYWYRQLPEEGLKFMVYLQKENIIDESGMPKERFSAEFPKEGPSILRIQQVVRGDSAAYFCASSESVTGGQPQHFGDGTRLSIL.

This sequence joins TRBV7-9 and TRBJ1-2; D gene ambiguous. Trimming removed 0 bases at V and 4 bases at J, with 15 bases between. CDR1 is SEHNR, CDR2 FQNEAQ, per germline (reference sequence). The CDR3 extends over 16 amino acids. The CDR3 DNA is TGTGCCAGCAGCTTAGCGGGTCTTGAGATATTCTATGGCTACACCTTC. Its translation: CASSLAGLEIFYGYTF.